The T cell receptor (beta chain) described here comes from a study of blood T cell repertoires in COVID-19 (TCRdb year 2020). For the wider study: Samples from collaborators originated in the United States, Italy and Spain and spanned both the acute and convalescent phases of COVID-19. A freely available public database, intended as a resource for researchers studying the immune response to SARS-CoV-2, is where the repertoires were released. A de-identified subject ID, COVID-19 status, age in years and sex were almost always included in the sample metadata. The dataset comprised deeply sampled blood TCRbeta repertoires from subjects exposed to, actively infected with, or recovered from COVID-19. Where available, HLA class I and class II types were taken from metadata supplied by the sample provider and were not determined by assay-based typing. The prospective study material was composed of cDNA or gDNA derived from T cells, B-cell-depleted T cells, or PBMCs. Samples were obtained from the ongoing ImmuneRACE study (first 160 participants) and from some 1,200 subjects provided by 6 global collaborators. Overall results and qualifications from the work: Clinical and demographic metadata were provided uncurated, with the amount varying by source and participant.

The immunoSEQ Assay, a bias-controlled multiplex PCR, was used to amplify TCRbeta CDR3 regions from genomic DNA. Concerning the study's data processing: Within the assay, amplification of reference gene primers was used to estimate how many nucleated cells each sample contained. To quantify the absolute abundance of each unique TCRbeta CDR3 rearrangement, sequence reads were collapsed and filtered. For each sample, productive Simpson clonality was calculated as the square root of Simpson's diversity index across productive rearrangements. The clones in this table, taken by TCRdb from immuneACCESS, are in-frame only. Not every clone is retained; where verified, under half of the shortfall comes from an unresolved V gene, and the cause of the rest is unknown. V and J calls and clone size come straight from that table; D and trimming were deduced from the DNA. For this sample the table gives 70,000 to 75,000 clones, of which 90% were detected only once. The leading ten clones occupy less than 6.5% of the sample.

In regard to this clone: The clone's antigen remains unknown. Base qualities are not recorded, but no much larger clone differs from it by a single base.

The V and J ends are trimmed by 5 bases and 2 bases, leaving 12 bases between them. For CDR1 and CDR2, the germline V gene (reference sequence) lists MNHEY and SMNVEV. Inclusive of the bounding cysteine and phenylalanine, the CDR3 is 15 residues long. The retained sequence is limited to the CDR3, 45 bases, with the frame set at the first base. Collaborating institutions collected whole blood in K2EDTA tubes following their own protocols. Collaborator samples were shipped for TCRbeta analysis as frozen whole blood, isolated PBMCs, or DNA extracted from either sample type. Sequencing was done on a sample of peripheral blood. Here the chain combines TRBV27 and TRBJ1-4, with the D gene uncertain. The source of this sequence is a woman between 18 and 30 years old with acute or convalescent COVID-19. This receptor carries the CDR3 CASSLVSGTNEKLFF. The DNA sequence is given as TGTGCCAGCAGTCTAGTCTCGGGGACTAATGAAAAACTGTTTTTT.